This T cell receptor (beta chain) was sequenced for a study of breast tumors, draining lymph nodes, adjacent tissues. With respect to this clonotype: Possible read error: a much larger clone is one base away.

V lost 6 bases and J 4 bases, leaving 6 bases between the germline ends. This CDR3 has 11 amino acids. Germline lookup yields CDR1 MNHEY and CDR2 SVGAGI. Via MiXCR, TCRdb re-called the multiplex PCR reads, giving one row per CDR3 protein. The data contain 150,000 to 250,000 distinct CDR3 sequences, over 25% of them singletons. Breast cancer patients provided tissue from their axillary draining lymph nodes. This receptor was obtained from a female donor with breast cancer. Some clones in this sample may be carry-over from other donors' samples. The chain links TRBV6-5 to TRBJ1-2; D call uncertain. The sequencing input was axillary lymph node tissue. In nucleotides, the CDR3 is TGTGCCAGCAGGCCAGGCTATGGCTACACCTTC. Amino acid sequence: CASRPGYGYTF.